The 19 T cell receptor beta chains below were found in one sample sequenced in a study of metastatic and nonmetastatic thyroid tumors. The entire patient cohort was treatment-naive prior to thyroid surgery. Using MiXCR, TCRdb re-called clones from the PCR reads. Found here are over 20,000 clones, roughly 25% of them singletons; the top ten hold approximately 12%. Sequencing was done on a sample of tumor tissue. The receptors here all came from a male donor with papillary thyroid cancer or a benign thyroid nodule (not recorded which). Some clones in this sample may be carry-over from other donors' samples.

This clone was seen at least ten times. The chain carries TRBV4-1 and TRBJ1-2, with D unclear. Germline V gene lookup returns CDR1 MGHRA and CDR2 YSYEKL. The germline V and J ends were trimmed by 2 bases and 4 bases, with 11 bases remaining between them. This CDR3 contains 14 residues. The CDR3 sequence is CASSQKGRSYGYTF. The DNA of the CDR3 is TGCGCCAGCAGCCAAAAGGGTCGGAGCTATGGCTACACCTTC.

V is TRBV27 and J is TRBJ1-1; D call uncertain. V was pared by 2 bases and J by 3 bases, with 10 bases between. The length of the CDR3 is 14 residues. Germline V gene lookup returns CDR1 MNHEY and CDR2 SMNVEV (reference sequence). This chain's CDR3 is CASSLVDGDTEAFF. Here the CDR3 DNA reads TGTGCCAGCAGTTTAGTTGACGGCGACACTGAAGCTTTCTTT.

This clone was seen ten or more times. The gene calls are TRBV9 and TRBJ1-2; the match to TRBD1 covers 7 bases. The CDR3 is 16 amino acids. The V segment lost 0 bases and the J segment 2 bases; nucleotides outside the gene matches: 7. Germline lookup yields CDR1 SGDLS and CDR2 YYNGEE. The CDR3 nucleotides are TGTGCCAGCAGCGTAGTGTCAGGGGGGACCAACTATGGCTACACCTTC. Its protein product is CASSVVSGGTNYGYTF.

With regard to this clone: The CDR3 ends on some other residue instead of the conserved phenylalanine or tryptophan, so this is likely a read error. V and J are TRBV10-3 and TRBJ1-1, with 7 bases that match TRBD1. The junction had 7 bases not matched to a gene; V was cut back by 6 bases and J by 0 bases. This CDR3 contains 15 residues. Per the germline V gene, CDR1 is ENHRY and CDR2 is SYGVKD. The CDR3 DNA follows: TGTGCCATCAGGCGCAGGGGGATGGTGAACACTGAAGCTTTCTGT. This translates into CAIRRRGMVNTEAFC.

The chain links TRBV11-2 to TRBJ2-2; no firm D call. V shed 2 bases and J shed 4 bases, with 5 bases lying between them. Per germline, CDR1 SGHAT and CDR2 FQNNGV. The CDR3 contains 13 residues. As DNA, the CDR3 is TGTGCCAGCAGCTTATGCCCCACCGGGGAGCTGTTTTTT. It is translated as CASSLCPTGELFF.

This chain uses TRBV5-1 with TRBJ2-7; D is uncertain. Germline CDR1 reads SGHRS; CDR2 reads YFSETQ. V lost 5 bases and J 5 bases, leaving 14 bases between the germline ends. CDR3 length: 13 amino acids. CDR3 in amino acids: CASSSPSVDEQYF. The CDR3 nucleotides read TGCGCCAGCAGTAGCCCCTCCGTGGACGAGCAGTACTTC.

There are many counts of this clone. V gene TRBV9 combines with J gene TRBJ2-3; D might be TRBD1 or TRBD2, each matching 5 bases. This CDR3 comprises 16 residues. The V gene lost 2 bases and the J gene lost 6 bases, with 19 bases spanning the gap. From germline, CDR1 is SGDLS and CDR2 YYNGEE. Here the CDR3 reads CASSVGASKSGDTQYF. The CDR3 DNA is TGTGCCAGCAGCGTTGGGGCTAGCAAATCGGGGGATACGCAGTATTTT.

This clone was observed many times. The chain combines TRBV12-3 or TRBV12-4 with TRBJ2-3; D gene unclear. The V end lost 7 bases, the J end lost 0 bases, and 5 bases lay between the germline ends. This CDR3 has 12 residues. The CDR3 here is CASKESTDTQYF. The CDR3 region has the DNA TGTGCCAGCAAGGAGAGCACAGATACGCAGTATTTT.

The chain recombines TRBV9 with TRBJ2-2; D ambiguous. The CDR3 consists of 11 residues. Germline loops: CDR1 SGDLS, CDR2 YYNGEE. The V and J ends lost 7 bases and 4 bases respectively, with 5 bases between them. In DNA form, the CDR3 reads TGTGCCAGCGGAACCACCGGGGAGCTGTTTTTT. This translates into CASGTTGELFF.

Points on this clone: A much larger clone is a single base away; this may be a read error. The sample holds other DNA sequences that translate to the same CDR3. The rearrangement uses TRBV9 and TRBJ1-5, with D perhaps matching TRBD1 (5 bases). Germline values: CDR1 SGDLS, CDR2 YYNGEE. The CDR3 extends over 13 amino acids. The CDR3 DNA is TGTGCCAGTAGCGTACAGGGCAATCAGCCCCAGCATTTT. Translating gives CASSVQGNQPQHF.

This clone has more than one count but fewer than ten. Sequence at one end of the junction differs from germline and may be a read error. The V gene is TRBV27, the J gene TRBJ1-6; D call uncertain. This CDR3 has 17 amino acids. CDR1 is MNHEY and CDR2 is SMNVEV in the germline V gene (reference sequence). CDR3 sequence: CASSLSGGRRMGSPPHF. The DNA for the CDR3 is TGTGCCAGCAGTTTATCGGGCGGCAGGCGAATGGGTTCACCCCCCCACTTT.

This clone was found a few times. This may be a read error, as it is one base from a much larger clone. This sequence joins TRBV9 and TRBJ2-2; 13 bases are a match to TRBD2. V shed 6 bases, J shed 5 bases, and the junction held 4 bases outside the gene matches. The CDR3 is 15 amino acids. Germline assignment: CDR1 SGDLS and CDR2 YYNGEE. The CDR3 nucleotides are TGTGCCAGCAACCGGACTAGCGGGGGAACCGGGGAGCTGTTTTTT. Translated, it gives CASNRTSGGTGELFF.

There are many counts of this clone. The V gene is TRBV28, the J gene TRBJ1-4; D not certain. With 6 bases removed from V and 0 bases from J, the gap between germline ends came to 17 bases. CDR3 size: 17 residues. The germline gives CDR1 MDHEN, CDR2 SYDVKM. CDR3 bases: TGTGCCAGCAGCCTCATAGACCCGGTTGCAACTAATGAAAAACTGTTTTTT. It yields the protein CASSLIDPVATNEKLFF. The full variable domain, in which reference TRBV28 and TRBJ1-4 provide the parts outside the CDR3, is DVKVTQSSRYLVKRTGEKVFLECVQDMDHENMFWYRQDPGLGLRLIYFSYDVKMKEKGDIPEGYSVSREKKERFSLILESASTNQTSMYLCASSLIDPVATNEKLFFGSGTQLSVL.

The chain is built from TRBV29-1 and TRBJ1-4; D remains ambiguous. The V end lost 5 bases, the J end lost 8 bases, and 12 bases lay between the germline ends. The CDR3 contains 12 residues. The germline V gene encodes CDR1 SQVTM and CDR2 ANQGSEA. The CDR3 nucleotides read TGCAGCGTTCAGGTGCTCACCGAAAAACTGTTTTTT. Its protein product is CSVQVLTEKLFF.

Note on this clone: In the same sample, other DNA sequences code for this CDR3. This chain joins TRBV6-2 or TRBV6-3 and TRBJ2-3, with D tentatively TRBD2 (7 bases). Trimming took off 2 bases at V and 12 bases at J, with 15 bases between the two ends. CDR3 size: 13 residues. Germline V CDR1 and CDR2: MNHEY, SVGEGT. CDR3: CASSYKGGDTQYF. The CDR3 DNA reads TGTGCCAGCAGTTACAAGGGGGGGGACACTCAGTATTTT.

This clone was picked up many times. This chain connects TRBV20-1 to TRBJ2-1, with D unresolved. In germline, CDR1 is DFQATT, CDR2 SNEGSKA (reference sequence). The CDR3 has 14 residues. V was shortened by 5 bases and J by 3 bases, with 14 bases between the two germline ends. The CDR3 spells CSAPERLGYNEQFF. In nucleotides, the CDR3 is TGCAGTGCTCCGGAGCGTTTAGGCTACAATGAGCAGTTCTTC.

This sequence joins TRBV6-1 and TRBJ1-2; D might be TRBD1 (5 bases). With 9 bases removed from V and 11 bases from J, the gap between germline ends came to 19 bases. The CDR3 covers 12 residues. Per germline, CDR1 MNHNS and CDR2 SASEGT. In DNA, the CDR3 is TGTGCCAGAACCGGGGGGTATGAAGGTTACACCTTC. As protein: CARTGGYEGYTF.

This clone was seen a handful of times. This may be a read error, as it is one base from a much larger clone. Here the CDR3 reads CSTSVGGGETQYF. CDR3 nucleotide sequence: TGTTCCACCAGTGTGGGGGGAGGAGAGACCCAGTACTTC. This chain joins TRBV15 and TRBJ2-5; possible D gene TRBD2, 6 bases. The CDR3 runs to 13 residues. Germline CDR1 reads LNHNV; CDR2 reads YYDKDF (reference sequence).

This clone appeared many times. The chain carries TRBV3-1 and TRBJ1-2; TRBD1 matches 8 bases. Per germline, CDR1 LGHDT and CDR2 YNNKEL (reference sequence). V shed 2 bases and J 7 bases; nucleotides not matched to a gene: 12. This CDR3 comprises 16 residues. CDR3 DNA sequence: TGTGCCAGCAGCCAACTTGGACAGGGCTTGGGCCGTGGCTACACCTTC. It is translated as CASSQLGQGLGRGYTF. The full variable domain, in which reference TRBV3-1 and TRBJ1-2 provide the parts outside the CDR3, is DTAVSQTPKYLVTQMGNDKSIKCEQNLGHDTMYWYKQDSKKFLKIMFSYNNKELIINETVPNRFSPKSPDKAHLNLHINSLELGDSAVYFCASSQLGQGLGRGYTFGSGTRLTVV.